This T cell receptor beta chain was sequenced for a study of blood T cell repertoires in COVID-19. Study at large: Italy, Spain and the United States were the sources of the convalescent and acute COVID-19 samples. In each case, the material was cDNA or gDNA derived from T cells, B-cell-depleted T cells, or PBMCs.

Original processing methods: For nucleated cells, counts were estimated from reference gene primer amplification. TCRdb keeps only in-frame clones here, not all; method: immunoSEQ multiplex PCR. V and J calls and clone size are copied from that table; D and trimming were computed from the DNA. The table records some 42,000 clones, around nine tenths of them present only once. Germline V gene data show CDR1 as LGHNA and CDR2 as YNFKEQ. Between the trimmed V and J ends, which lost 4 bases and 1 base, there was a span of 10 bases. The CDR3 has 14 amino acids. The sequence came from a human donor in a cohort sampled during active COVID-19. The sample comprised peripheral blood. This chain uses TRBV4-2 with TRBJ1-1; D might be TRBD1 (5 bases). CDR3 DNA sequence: TGTGCCAGCAGCCCACAGGATACGAACACTGAAGCTTTCTTT. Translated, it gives CASSPQDTNTEAFF.